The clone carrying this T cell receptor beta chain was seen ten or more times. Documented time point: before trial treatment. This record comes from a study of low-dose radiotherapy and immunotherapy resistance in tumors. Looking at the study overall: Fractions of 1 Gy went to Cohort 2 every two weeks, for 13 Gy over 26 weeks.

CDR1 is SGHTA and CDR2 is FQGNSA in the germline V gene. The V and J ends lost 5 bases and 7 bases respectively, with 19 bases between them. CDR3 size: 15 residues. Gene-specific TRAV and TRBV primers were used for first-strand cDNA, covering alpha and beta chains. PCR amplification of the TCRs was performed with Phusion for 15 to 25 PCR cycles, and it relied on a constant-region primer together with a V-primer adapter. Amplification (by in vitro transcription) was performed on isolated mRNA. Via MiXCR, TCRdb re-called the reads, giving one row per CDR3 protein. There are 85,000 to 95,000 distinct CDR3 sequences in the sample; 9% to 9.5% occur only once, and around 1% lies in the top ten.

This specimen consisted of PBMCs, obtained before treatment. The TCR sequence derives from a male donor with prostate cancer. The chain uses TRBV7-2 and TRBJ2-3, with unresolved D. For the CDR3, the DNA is TGTGCCAGCAGCCCAACCGGGCGTGGAGTGCATACGCAGTATTTT. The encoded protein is CASSPTGRGVHTQYF.